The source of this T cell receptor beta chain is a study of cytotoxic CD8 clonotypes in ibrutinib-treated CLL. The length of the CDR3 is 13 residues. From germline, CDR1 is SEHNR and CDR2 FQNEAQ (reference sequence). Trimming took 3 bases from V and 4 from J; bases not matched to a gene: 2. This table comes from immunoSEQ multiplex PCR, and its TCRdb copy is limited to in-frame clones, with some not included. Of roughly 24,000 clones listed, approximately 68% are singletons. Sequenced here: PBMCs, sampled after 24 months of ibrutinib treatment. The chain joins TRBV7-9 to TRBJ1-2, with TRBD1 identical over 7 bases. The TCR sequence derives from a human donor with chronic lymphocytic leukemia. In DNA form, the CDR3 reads TGTGCCAGCAGCTTTGACAGGGTCTATGGCTACACCTTC. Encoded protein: CASSFDRVYGYTF.